This note documents a single T cell receptor beta chain sequence. Its antigen is undetermined. The PCR made use of 60 Vbeta and 13 Jbeta primers. Sequencing was performed with immunoSEQ multiplex PCR; in TCRdb, only in-frame clones are kept and a portion is missing. The table lists fewer than 250,000 clones, 76% of them singletons. The CDR3 consists of 15 residues. The germline CDR1 and CDR2 sequences are MNHEY and SMNVEV (reference sequence). Losses at the gene ends were 5 bases for V and 4 bases for J; bases not matched to a gene: 4. These data come from a study of cytomegalovirus exposure and HLA in healthy donors. Overall study findings and caveats: Accurate HLA-A and HLA-B prediction from TCR beta sequences was reported for most subjects. An ancestry cluster, one associated with Asian ancestry, reportedly showed fewer N-insertions than the roughly 700-donor mean in a later analysis.

The clonotype was recovered from a man younger than 35 in good health and CMV-seronegative. Specimen: PBMCs. The V call is TRBV27, the J call TRBJ2-1; 11 bases line up with TRBD1. The CDR3 is CASSPDRGQYNEQFF. CDR3 bases: TGTGCCAGCAGTCCGGACAGGGGGCAGTACAATGAGCAGTTCTTC.